This T cell receptor (beta chain) was sequenced in a study of PD-L1 blockade in urothelial cancer (dated by TCRdb to 2016 to 2017). A note on the overall study: Therapy was started in 2014 for all patients, and atezolizumab 1,200 mg was administered intravenously every 3 weeks. About nine tenths of the roughly 29 patients were identified as males with urothelial cancer of bladder origin, and a prior smoking history was reported by 18 of 29 patients. An ECOG performance status of 0 or 1 was recorded for the patients, and 0 to 3 prior chemotherapy regimens had been received by the patients. Blood samples were analyzed at two time points: 3 weeks after treatment start (second dose) and 6 weeks after treatment start. A median of approximately 140,000 T cells and approximately 83,000 unique TCRs was obtained from blood samples, and a median clonality of about 0.08 was observed. An exploratory multi-omic analysis was conducted of the somatic, immune and clinical correlates of response to PD-L1 blockade with atezolizumab in urothelial cancer. TCR sequencing covered pretreatment tumor samples and matched, serially collected peripheral blood taken before and after atezolizumab treatment. Durable clinical benefit was defined as progression-free survival longer than 6 months, and TCR features were also tested against progression-free and overall survival. In the same patients who had TCR sequencing, pretreatment tumors also underwent whole exome sequencing and RNA sequencing. Durable clinical benefit was achieved by nine patients but not by the remaining 20. Pretreatment blood TCR-seq was available for about 27 patients, at least one posttreatment blood collection was obtained for about 24 patients, and tumor TCR-seq was available for about 24 patients. General findings and caveats noted by the study authors: Because the sample size was small (n ≈ 29) and many exploratory analyses were performed, the results are intended to be hypothesis-generating. Among patients with durable benefit, tumor-associated TCR clones showed greater expansion in peripheral blood 3 weeks after treatment started (n = 22, p = 0.022). A pretreatment peripheral blood TCR clonality below the median was linked to improved progression-free and overall survival.

The time point label on this specimen signifies: pretreatment peripheral blood. A total of about 31 patients with locally advanced or metastatic urothelial carcinoma, treated at Memorial Sloan Kettering on a trial protocol, made up the cohort. Peripheral blood mononuclear cells were collected from each patient pretreatment and during treatment, giving between 1 and 8 total time points per patient. The Qiagen DNeasy Blood extraction kit was used to purify genomic DNA from total PBMCs and tumor samples. PBMCs were collected pretreatment and during treatment, and were isolated and stored as previously described. Each PCR received spiked-in synthetic TCR analog templates so that absolute template abundance could be estimated from read counts. The immunoSEQ assay used bias-controlled V and J gene primers to amplify TCRbeta CDR3 regions from genomic DNA. Rearranged TCRbeta segments were sequenced at approximately 20X coverage. The published analysis was carried out like this. Sequencing errors were corrected by clustering and CDR3s were annotated against IMGT to assign V, D and J genes. Downstream analyses used only productive TCRbeta rearrangements, leaving out any out-of-frame or stop-codon sequences. Clonality was computed as one minus Shannon entropy normalized by the log of the number of unique productive sequences. Clones differing between time points or between blood and tumor were identified using Fisher's exact test with Benjamini-Hochberg correction, with an adjusted p below 0.01 applied as the threshold. TCRdb stores this immuneACCESS table with in-frame sequences only. Part of the clones is absent; in the studies checked, under half of the shortfall reflects unresolved V genes, and no reason is known for the rest. The D gene and trimming were derived from the DNA, and the V and J assignments and clone size from that table. For this sample the table gives tens of thousands of clones, of which roughly 84% were detected only once. In total, the top ten clones hold 9% to 9.5% of the sample.

From the cysteine up to the phenylalanine, the CDR3 has a length of 13 residues. Of all the DNA, just the CDR3 is kept, 39 bases in frame from base 1. The germline ends are 9 bases apart after V is trimmed by 3 bases and J by 4 bases. As encoded in the germline V gene, CDR1 is SGHTA while CDR2 is FQGNSA. Note on this clone: The antigen it recognizes is unknown. Qualities for individual bases were not recorded, and no much larger clone is one base off.

The sequence derives from a woman in her 70s with urothelial cancer. The sample consisted of PBMCs, taken around atezolizumab (anti-PD-L1) treatment. In this chain, TRBV7-2 is recombined with TRBJ2-5; the D gene assignment is ambiguous. The CDR3 amino acid sequence is: CASSFYRGETQYF. In nucleotide form, the sequence is TGTGCCAGCAGCTTCTATCGCGGAGAGACCCAGTACTTC.